The 32 T cell receptor beta chains presented below share a single source sample, sequenced in a study of cytomegalovirus exposure and HLA in healthy donors. Assay: immunoSEQ multiplex PCR; the TCRdb copy retains only in-frame clones and omits some. This sample has some 140,000 clones; 80% to 90% occur once, and the top ten carry over 1.1%. Sequencing was carried out using PBMCs. These receptors came from a woman aged 25 to 39 in good health and CMV-seronegative.

The chain recombines TRBV6-5 with TRBJ1-1; 7 nucleotides align to TRBD1. The germline V gene encodes CDR1 MNHEY and CDR2 SVGAGI. The CDR3 spans 14 residues. V lost 5 bases, J lost 3 bases, and 6 bases stayed unmatched. The CDR3 protein is CASSKQGRDTEAFF. The CDR3 DNA reads as TGTGCCAGCAGTAAACAGGGGCGAGACACTGAAGCTTTCTTT.

This chain links TRBV4-2 with TRBJ2-7, with D maybe TRBD2 (7 bases). The V end lost 6 bases, the J end lost 2 bases, and 17 bases lay between the germline ends. In germline, CDR1 is LGHNA, CDR2 YNFKEQ. The CDR3 sequence is 15 residues long. The chain's CDR3 is CASRAKGGLTYEQYF. In DNA, the CDR3 is TGTGCCAGCAGAGCTAAGGGGGGGCTTACCTACGAGCAGTACTTC.

The chain employs TRBV7-6 and TRBJ2-3, with 7 bases lining up with TRBD1. J gave up 2 bases and V 4 bases, and 6 bases lay outside the gene matches. Per the germline V gene, CDR1 is SGHVS and CDR2 is FNYEAQ. This CDR3 comprises 15 residues. The CDR3 DNA reads TGTGCCAGCAGCTCCCCAGGGACAGTCACAGATACGCAGTATTTT. The encoded protein is CASSSPGTVTDTQYF.

The V and J genes are TRBV19 and TRBJ2-3; D unresolved. Trimming stripped 6 bases from V and 6 bases from J, with 10 bases between. The CDR3 contains 12 residues. Germline V gene data show CDR1 as LNHDA and CDR2 as SQIVND (reference sequence). The CDR3 sequence: CASRYDGDTQYF. The CDR3, as DNA: TGTGCCAGTAGGTATGATGGCGATACGCAGTATTTT.

The J gene is TRBJ1-2, the V gene TRBV7-9, with D possibly TRBD1 on 6 matching bases. CDR1 is SEHNR and CDR2 is FQNEAQ in the germline V gene (reference sequence). The CDR3 runs to 13 residues. The germline V and J ends were trimmed by 3 bases and 2 bases, with 7 bases remaining between them. The CDR3 nucleotides are TGTGCCAGCAGCTTCCAGGGGAACTATGGCTACACCTTC. This gives the protein CASSFQGNYGYTF.

The chain joins TRBV6-1 to TRBJ2-7; 9 positions agree with TRBD2. J was trimmed by 0 bases and V by 2 bases; bases with no gene match: 2. This CDR3 is built from 15 residues. CDR1 is MNHNS and CDR2 is SASEGT in the germline V gene. As DNA, the CDR3 is TGTGCCAGCAGTGAACGCGGGGGGGCCTCCTACGAGCAGTACTTC. This codes for CASSERGGASYEQYF.

The chain carries TRBV11-1 and TRBJ1-6; D is uncertain. Trimming left V 2 bases short and J 6 bases short, with 8 bases between. Germline assignment: CDR1 SGHAT and CDR2 FQDESV (reference sequence). The CDR3 contains 14 residues. The CDR3 is CASSLTVVNSPLHF. The CDR3 nucleotides are TGTGCCAGCAGCTTAACAGTGGTTAATTCACCCCTCCACTTT.

V usage is TRBV10-3 and J usage is TRBJ2-7; 10 nucleotides match TRBD1. CDR1 and CDR2 from the germline V gene are ENHRY and SYGVKD. The length of the CDR3 is 17 residues. V was clipped by 3 bases and J by 0 bases; unmatched bases: 8. Written as DNA, the CDR3 is TGTGCCATCAGTGATAATGCCAGGACAGGGGGCTCCTACGAGCAGTACTTC. It is translated as CAISDNARTGGSYEQYF.

This chain connects TRBV5-4 to TRBJ2-7; 8 bases align to TRBD2. Per the germline V gene, CDR1 is SGHNT and CDR2 is YYREEE (reference sequence). The length of the CDR3 is 15 residues. V shed 4 bases, J shed 6 bases, and the junction held 12 bases outside the gene matches. The CDR3 nucleotides are TGTGCCAGCAGCCAAGACGGGGGGGCCTCTCGCGAGCAGTACTTC. It translates to CASSQDGGASREQYF. Drawing the rest from reference TRBV5-4 and TRBJ2-7, the complete variable domain is ETGVTQSPTHLIKTRGQQVTLRCSSQSGHNTVSWYQQALGQGPQFIFQYYREEENGRGNFPPRFSGLQFPNYSSELNVNALELDDSALYLCASSQDGGASREQYFGPGTRLTVT.

The chain uses TRBV2 and TRBJ1-6; no definite D call. The CDR3 totals 13 residues. Trimming took off 6 bases at V and 7 bases at J, with 10 bases between the two ends. Germline V gene data show CDR1 as SNHLY and CDR2 as FYNNEI. The CDR3 region is CASSVTENSPLHF. CDR3 DNA: TGTGCCAGCAGCGTAACAGAGAATTCACCCCTCCACTTT.

This clone has only one observation. V is TRBV5-4 and J is TRBJ2-5; TRBD1 agrees at 11 bases. The CDR3 runs to 15 residues. Losses at the gene ends were 5 bases for V and 5 bases for J; bases not matched to a gene: 8. CDR1 and CDR2 (germline): SGHNT, YYREEE (reference sequence). The CDR3 sequence is CASSGQGARGETQYF. In DNA form, the CDR3 reads TGTGCCAGCAGTGGACAGGGGGCACGCGGGGAGACCCAGTACTTC.

This chain uses TRBV9 with TRBJ1-6, with 9 nucleotides matching TRBD1. The CDR3 length is 15 residues. The J segment lost 9 bases and the V segment lost 4 bases, leaving 8 bases of the junction unmatched. The germline V gene encodes CDR1 SGDLS and CDR2 YYNGEE. The CDR3 loop reads CASSLRTGAGSPLHF. The CDR3 DNA reads TGTGCCAGCAGCCTACGGACAGGGGCGGGTTCACCCCTCCACTTT.

The chain recombines TRBV4-1 with TRBJ2-7, with D tentatively TRBD1 (6 bases). CDR1 is MGHRA, CDR2 YSYEKL, per germline. CDR3 length: 19 residues. With 4 bases removed from V and 0 bases from J, the gap between germline ends came to 25 bases. CDR3 coding DNA: TGCGCCAGCAGCCCCCGTTGGACAGTGAGCCGTAAGAGCTCCTACGAGCAGTACTTC. This translates into CASSPRWTVSRKSSYEQYF.

The rearrangement uses TRBV5-1 and TRBJ1-1; TRBD1 agrees at 7 bases. Unmatched junction bases numbered 6, after V lost 6 bases and J lost 4 bases. The CDR3 is 13 residues long. Germline assignment: CDR1 SGHRS and CDR2 YFSETQ. The CDR3 reads CASNRQGSTEAFF. The CDR3 bases are TGCGCCAGCAACCGACAGGGATCCACTGAAGCTTTCTTT.

The rearrangement joins TRBV7-8 to TRBJ2-3, with D hard to call. The CDR3 loop spans 15 amino acids. Looked up from germline, CDR1 is SGHVS and CDR2 is FQNEAQ. V gave up 1 base and J gave up 0 bases, with 8 bases separating them. In DNA, the CDR3 is TGTGCCAGCAGCTTAGAGTACAGCAGCACAGATACGCAGTATTTT. Protein product: CASSLEYSSTDTQYF. Together with reference TRBV7-8 and TRBJ2-3, the CDR3 gives the full variable domain: GAGVSQSPRYKVAKRGQDVALRCDPISGHVSLFWYQQALGQGPEFLTYFQNEAQLDKSGLPSDRFFAERPEGSVSTLKIQRTQQEDSAVYLCASSLEYSSTDTQYFGPGTRLTVL.

The rearrangement links TRBV19 to TRBJ1-3, with D maybe TRBD1 (6 bases). The germline V gene has CDR1 LNHDA and CDR2 SQIVND (reference sequence). The CDR3 is made up of 15 amino acids. V shed 4 bases and J shed 1 base, with 11 bases lying between them. This CDR3 reads CASSRNRESGNTIYF. The CDR3 DNA sequence: TGTGCCAGTAGTAGGAACAGGGAATCTGGAAACACCATATATTTT.

J is TRBJ1-2 and V is TRBV5-6, with D tentatively TRBD1 (6 bases). The V gene's germline CDR1 is SGHDT and CDR2 YYEEEE. Trimming removed 3 bases at V and 4 bases at J, with 22 bases between. There are 17 residues in the CDR3. The CDR3 sequence is CASSWEGGAQGGYGYTF. CDR3 nucleotides: TGTGCCAGCAGCTGGGAGGGGGGGGCCCAAGGGGGCTATGGCTACACCTTC.

This chain links TRBV5-4 with TRBJ2-3; D call uncertain. Germline V CDR1 and CDR2: SGHNT, YYREEE (reference sequence). CDR3 length: 12 residues. V shed 5 bases and J shed 3 bases, with 7 bases lying between them. The CDR3 DNA follows: TGTGCCAGCAGTATCGTGACAGATACGCAGTATTTT. Its protein product is CASSIVTDTQYF.

The rearrangement uses TRBV7-8 and TRBJ2-6; 8 bases are shared with TRBD1. V was clipped by 5 bases and J by 0 bases; unmatched bases: 9. Germline-derived CDR1 and CDR2 are SGHVS and FQNEAQ. The CDR3 has 18 amino acids. The CDR3 nucleotides read TGTGCCAGCAGCAGGCGGGACAGGATCCTCTCTGGGGCCAACGTCCTGACTTTC. This codes for CASSRRDRILSGANVLTF.

V gene TRBV20-1 combines with J gene TRBJ2-3; 9 bases are a match to TRBD2. This CDR3 contains 10 residues. Germline V CDR1 and CDR2: DFQATT, SNEGSKA (reference sequence). This CDR3 is CLAGRDTQYF. Here the CDR3 DNA reads TGCCTAGCGGGGCGGGATACGCAGTATTTT.

The CDR3 sequence is CASSQGGRQETQYF. The CDR3 bases are TGCGCCAGCAGCCAGGGGGGCCGACAAGAGACCCAGTACTTC. V usage is TRBV5-1 and J usage is TRBJ2-5; the D gene is possibly TRBD1 (7 bases). The CDR3 loop spans 14 amino acids. Germline V CDR1 and CDR2: SGHRS, YFSETQ. V was pared by 4 bases and J by 2 bases, with 12 bases between. The variable domain in full, with the rest retrieved from reference TRBV5-1 and TRBJ2-5, is KAGVTQTPRYLIKTRGQQVTLSCSPISGHRSVSWYQQTPGQGLQFLFEYFSETQRNKGNFPGRFSGRQFSNSRSEMNVSTLELGDSALYLCASSQGGRQETQYFGPGTRLLVL.

V usage is TRBV4-1 and J usage is TRBJ2-1; 9 nucleotides match TRBD2. V was clipped by 5 bases and J by 4 bases; unmatched bases: 6. The CDR3 contains 15 residues. Looked up from germline, CDR1 is MGHRA and CDR2 is YSYEKL. The CDR3 loop is CASSGGAGGYNEQFF. The DNA of the CDR3 is TGCGCCAGCAGCGGGGGAGCGGGGGGTTACAATGAGCAGTTCTTC.

This chain uses TRBV7-6 with TRBJ1-3; no firm D call. Trimming stripped 5 bases from V and 0 bases from J, with 14 bases between. This CDR3 has 16 residues. Germline V CDR1 and CDR2: SGHVS, FNYEAQ. DNA of the CDR3: TGTGCCAGCAGCCCTTGGGCCAGCCGCTCTGGAAACACCATATATTTT. Amino acids: CASSPWASRSGNTIYF.

This chain uses TRBV7-9 with TRBJ1-2; 7 bases match TRBD1. The germline CDR1 and CDR2 sequences are SEHNR and FQNEAQ (reference sequence). This CDR3 is built from 14 residues. Trimming cost V 5 bases and J 4 bases; bases outside gene matches: 7. The CDR3 spells CASSLGGGGYGYTF. CDR3 sequence (DNA): TGTGCCAGCAGCCTTGGAGGGGGCGGCTATGGCTACACCTTC. Complete variable domain (other parts from reference TRBV7-9 and TRBJ1-2): DTGVSQNPRHKITKRGQNVTFRCDPISEHNRLYWYRQTLGQGPEFLTYFQNEAQLEKSRLLSDRFSAERPKGSFSTLEIQRTEQGDSAMYLCASSLGGGGYGYTFGSGTRLTVV.

CDR3: CASSPLANTGELFF. The CDR3 coding sequence is TGTGCCAGCAGCCCCCTGGCTAACACCGGGGAGCTGTTTTTT. The chain joins TRBV7-8 to TRBJ2-2; D unresolved. This CDR3 region has 14 residues. Trimming removed 5 bases at V and 2 bases at J, with 9 bases between. Germline CDR1 is SGHVS and CDR2 is FQNEAQ.

This sequence joins TRBV27 and TRBJ1-2, with a possible D match to TRBD1 (6 bases). CDR1 MNHEY and CDR2 SMNVEV come from the germline V gene (reference sequence). This CDR3 spans 15 amino acids. V was trimmed by 5 bases and J by 3 bases, leaving 16 bases between them. CDR3 in amino acids: CASSTKGGGDYGYTF. Written as DNA, the CDR3 is TGTGCCAGCAGTACCAAGGGGGGGGGCGACTATGGCTACACCTTC.

This sequence joins TRBV5-1 and TRBJ2-3; 9 positions agree with TRBD2. CDR3 length: 17 amino acids. The V and J ends lost 4 bases and 3 bases, in that order; junction bases with no gene match: 12. The germline V gene has CDR1 SGHRS and CDR2 YFSETQ. Here the CDR3 reads CASSPELAGVGTDTQYF. CDR3 coding DNA: TGCGCCAGCAGCCCGGAACTAGCGGGCGTGGGGACAGATACGCAGTATTTT.

CDR3 sequence (DNA): TGTGCCAGCAGCTTGACCTATGGGGGGGGAAGCAATCAGCCCCAGCATTTT. It codes for CASSLTYGGGSNQPQHF. The rearrangement uses TRBV5-6 and TRBJ1-5, with D possibly being TRBD1 (5 bases). The V end lost 1 base, the J end lost 1 base, and 15 bases lay between the germline ends. This CDR3 region has 17 residues. CDR1 and CDR2 (germline): SGHDT, YYEEEE.

The chain is built from TRBV27 and TRBJ1-1, with no clear D. CDR1 is MNHEY and CDR2 is SMNVEV in the germline V gene (reference sequence). CDR3 length: 15 amino acids. V was cut by 2 bases and J by 5 bases, with 15 bases left in between. CDR3 amino acids: CASSLAGSFGTEAFF. The DNA of the CDR3 is TGTGCCAGCAGTTTAGCGGGTAGTTTCGGAACTGAAGCTTTCTTT.

V gene TRBV5-1 combines with J gene TRBJ2-2; weak D call: TRBD2 (6 bases). Germline V lookup: CDR1 SGHRS, CDR2 YFSETQ. The germline V and J ends were trimmed by 4 bases and 4 bases, with 17 bases remaining between them. The CDR3 totals 16 residues. As DNA, the CDR3 is TGCGCCAGCAGCCCGCAGGCGGGGAAACCCACCGGGGAGCTGTTTTTT. Translation gives CASSPQAGKPTGELFF. Based on the CDR3 plus reference TRBV5-1 and TRBJ2-2, the full variable domain is KAGVTQTPRYLIKTRGQQVTLSCSPISGHRSVSWYQQTPGQGLQFLFEYFSETQRNKGNFPGRFSGRQFSNSRSEMNVSTLELGDSALYLCASSPQAGKPTGELFFGEGSRLTVL.

The V gene is TRBV11-2, the J gene TRBJ2-7, with D possibly matching TRBD2 (6 bases). The germline CDR1 and CDR2 sequences are SGHAT and FQNNGV. V was trimmed by 5 bases and J by 4 bases, leaving 18 bases between them. This CDR3 has 15 amino acids. DNA of the CDR3: TGTGCCAGCAGCCCATCCGAAGGAGGGACGTACGAGCAGTACTTC. Protein: CASSPSEGGTYEQYF.

V is TRBV2 and J is TRBJ1-1; the D gene is possibly TRBD1 (5 bases). Germline V gene lookup returns CDR1 SNHLY and CDR2 FYNNEI. The CDR3 spans 13 residues. Trimming shortened V by 4 bases and J by 5 bases, and 11 bases separated the two germline ends. This CDR3 reads CASSGDSFTEAFF. The CDR3 region has the DNA TGTGCCAGCAGTGGTGACAGTTTTACTGAAGCTTTCTTT.